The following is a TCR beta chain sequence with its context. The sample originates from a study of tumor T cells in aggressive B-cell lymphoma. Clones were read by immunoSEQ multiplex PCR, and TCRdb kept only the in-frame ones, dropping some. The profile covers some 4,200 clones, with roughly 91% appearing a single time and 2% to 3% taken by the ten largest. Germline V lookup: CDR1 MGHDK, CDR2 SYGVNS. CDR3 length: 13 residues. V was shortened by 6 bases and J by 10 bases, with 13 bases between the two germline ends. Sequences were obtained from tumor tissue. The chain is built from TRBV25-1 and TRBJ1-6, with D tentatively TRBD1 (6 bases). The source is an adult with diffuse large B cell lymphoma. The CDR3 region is CASSAGTSSPLHF. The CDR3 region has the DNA TGTGCCAGCAGCGCCGGGACAAGCTCACCCCTCCACTTT.